This TCR beta chain is drawn from a study of cytomegalovirus exposure and HLA in healthy donors. General study results and limits: A later analysis showed TCR association rates differing by HLA locus, peaking at DRB1 and lowest at HLA-C. The availability of immune exposure information extended only to CMV serostatus.

PCR used 60 Vbeta primers and 13 Jbeta primers. Profiling relied on immunoSEQ multiplex PCR, and the TCRdb table lists in-frame clones only, not all of them. The sample includes more than 85,000 clones, 76% seen only once; the top ten take 3.5% to 4%. This CDR3 has 16 residues. Germline assignment: CDR1 MGHDK and CDR2 SYGVNS. V lost 5 bases and J lost 6; bases outside the gene matches: 9. Concerning this clone: The target antigen is unknown.

Material: PBMCs. This TCR came from a woman in her forties or fifties in good health and CMV-seropositive. The chain combines TRBV25-1 with TRBJ2-3; 12 bases match TRBD2. As DNA, the CDR3 is TGTGCCAGCAGTCCCCTTCATCTAGCGGGAGGGGATACGCAGTATTTT. It specifies CASSPLHLAGGDTQYF.